This T cell receptor (beta chain) emerged from a study of long-term antiretroviral therapy in people with HIV. Every donor had one or more pre-ART and two or more post-ART PBMC samples. HIV-positive participants were all treated in the United States. Held in samples before DNA extraction were roughly 1-10 million cryopreserved PBMC. Study conclusions and caveats: Post-treatment diversity went higher with ART but stayed below transplant donor controls.

They ran version v3.0 of the immunoSEQ assay at survey level. The table came from immunoSEQ multiplex PCR; TCRdb's copy has only in-frame clones and leaves some out. The data hold some 16,000 clones, with roughly 94% observed a single time. In germline, CDR1 is SGHRS, CDR2 YFSETQ. Deletions cut 1 base from V and 5 bases from J, with 15 bases between. The CDR3 has 15 amino acids. Concerning this clone itself: Its antigen is as yet unknown.

The sample was unsorted PBMCs, taken roughly 6.4 years after starting antiretroviral therapy. The TCR was taken from a woman between 45 and 60 years old with HIV. This sequence joins TRBV5-1 and TRBJ2-5; tentatively, D is TRBD2 (6 bases). The CDR3 DNA reads TGCGCCAGCAGCTTGCTTTCGTACGGGAGTGAGACCCAGTACTTC. Its translation is CASSLLSYGSETQYF.